These 29 T cell receptor beta chains were sequenced from one sample in a study of blood T cell repertoires in COVID-19. Here immunoSEQ multiplex PCR was the method, and the copy in TCRdb shows in-frame clones only, minus some. The table records hundreds of thousands of clones, around nine tenths of them present only once. Sequences were obtained from PBMCs or T cells enriched from blood (not recorded which). All receptors derive from a woman aged 18 to 35 who had recovered from COVID-19.

The chain recombines TRBV2 with TRBJ2-3; TRBD2 aligns across 7 bases. Germline CDR1 and CDR2: SNHLY and FYNNEI. This CDR3 spans 14 amino acids. Trimming took 9 bases from V and 2 from J; bases not matched to a gene: 8. As DNA, the CDR3 is TGTGCCAGGGGAGGGCCCAAATACACAGATACGCAGTATTTT. Its protein is CARGGPKYTDTQYF.

This rearrangement joins TRBV28 to TRBJ1-5; D perhaps matches TRBD1 (5 bases). Germline CDR1 is MDHEN and CDR2 is SYDVKM. The CDR3 consists of 15 residues. Between the trimmed V and J ends, which lost 6 bases and 5 bases, there was a span of 17 bases. The CDR3 DNA reads TGTGCCAGCAGCTCGGGGCTGGGAGGAGATCAGCCCCAGCATTTT. Translation gives CASSSGLGGDQPQHF. Looking up the rest from reference TRBV28 and TRBJ1-5 gives the full variable domain: DVKVTQSSRYLVKRTGEKVFLECVQDMDHENMFWYRQDPGLGLRLIYFSYDVKMKEKGDIPEGYSVSREKKERFSLILESASTNQTSMYLCASSSGLGGDQPQHFGDGTRLSIL.

The V call is TRBV4-2, the J call TRBJ2-2; D might be TRBD2 (6 bases). Germline loops: CDR1 LGHNA, CDR2 YNFKEQ. The CDR3 is 17 residues long. Trimming shortened V by 1 base and J by 6 bases, and 18 bases separated the two germline ends. In nucleotides, the CDR3 is TGTGCCAGCAGCCAAGTTGGGGGGAGGCTTAGCGCCGGGGAGCTGTTTTTT. As protein: CASSQVGGRLSAGELFF.

J is TRBJ1-2 and V is TRBV24-1; TRBD1 matches 7 bases. CDR1 and CDR2 (germline): KGHDR, SFDVKD. The V gene end was trimmed by 7 bases and the J gene end by 4 bases; junction bases not matched to a gene: 5. This CDR3 contains 13 residues. The CDR3 here is CATSTGVSYGYTF. The DNA of the CDR3 is TGTGCCACCAGCACAGGGGTTAGCTATGGCTACACCTTC.

This sequence joins TRBV15 and TRBJ2-6; possible D gene TRBD2, 6 bases. The CDR3 is 16 amino acids. The germline V gene encodes CDR1 LNHNV and CDR2 YYDKDF (reference sequence). The V end was cut by 3 bases, the J end by 0 bases, with 9 bases between. CDR3 sequence: CATSRDSGSGANVLTF. CDR3 sequence (DNA): TGTGCCACCAGCAGGGATAGCGGCTCTGGGGCCAACGTCCTGACTTTC.

This chain links TRBV6-2 or TRBV6-3 with TRBJ2-3, with TRBD2 identical over 14 bases. The CDR3 is 17 residues long. Germline CDR1 reads MNHEY; CDR2 reads SVGEGT. J was trimmed by 8 bases and V by 5 bases; bases with no gene match: 12. DNA of the CDR3: TGTGCCAGCAGTAGACCTCGACTAGCGGGGGGGCGAGGTACGCAGTATTTT. As protein: CASSRPRLAGGRGTQYF.

V is TRBV5-4 and J is TRBJ2-7; TRBD2 matches at 8 bases. In germline, CDR1 is SGHNT, CDR2 YYREEE (reference sequence). The CDR3 consists of 16 residues. V was clipped by 4 bases and J by 4 bases; unmatched bases: 13. The DNA for the CDR3 is TGTGCCAGCAGCAGACCAGGGAGAGCGGGAGAATACGAGCAGTACTTC. Protein: CASSRPGRAGEYEQYF.

V and J are TRBV2 and TRBJ2-5; D gene unclear. The ends were cut back, 7 bases at V and 4 bases at J, with 4 bases in the middle. Germline CDR1 reads SNHLY; CDR2 reads FYNNEI. The CDR3 is made up of 10 amino acids. CDR3 sequence: CASIGETQYF. Written as DNA, the CDR3 is TGTGCCAGCATCGGAGAGACCCAGTACTTC.

The chain joins TRBV9 to TRBJ1-2; D is perhaps TRBD1 (5 bases). Germline values: CDR1 SGDLS, CDR2 YYNGEE. The V and J ends lost 2 bases and 6 bases respectively, with 11 bases between them. The CDR3 is 13 amino acids. In DNA form, the CDR3 reads TGTGCCAGCAGCGTCGGGAGGGGAGATGGCTACACCTTC. It is translated as CASSVGRGDGYTF. Filled out from reference TRBV9 and TRBJ1-2, the complete variable domain reads DSGVTQTPKHLITATGQRVTLRCSPRSGDLSVYWYQQSLDQGLQFLIQYYNGEERAKGNILERFSAQQFPDLHSELNLSSLELGDSALYFCASSVGRGDGYTFGSGTRLTVV.

V gene TRBV7-3 combines with J gene TRBJ1-1; tentative D call: TRBD1 (6 bases). Germline lookup yields CDR1 SGHTA and CDR2 FQGTGA. This CDR3 is built from 15 residues. Trimming removed 0 bases from V and 0 bases from J, with 8 bases in between. The CDR3 region is CASSLTSGVNTEAFF. In DNA form, the CDR3 reads TGTGCCAGCAGCTTAACATCAGGGGTGAACACTGAAGCTTTCTTT.

In nucleotides, the CDR3 is TGTGCCAGCTCCCCGGGACAGGGGTCTAATCAGCCCCAGCATTTT. As protein: CASSPGQGSNQPQHF. The rearrangement uses TRBV2 and TRBJ1-5; 10 nucleotides match TRBD1. V trimming: 8 bases; J trimming: 4 bases; junction bases outside the gene matches: 8. Germline V gene lookup returns CDR1 SNHLY and CDR2 FYNNEI. This CDR3 spans 15 amino acids.

CDR3 bases: TGTGCCAGCAGCTTAGGGATGACAGGGTCGCTCTACTATGGCTACACCTTC. Encoded protein: CASSLGMTGSLYYGYTF. The chain has TRBV11-2 and TRBJ1-2; the match to TRBD1 covers 7 bases. The CDR3 has 17 amino acids. Germline V lookup: CDR1 SGHAT, CDR2 FQNNGV. The ends lost 1 base at V and 3 bases at J; junction bases unmatched: 11.

This sequence joins TRBV27 and TRBJ1-1; D unclear. Germline-derived CDR1 and CDR2 are MNHEY and SMNVEV (reference sequence). Deletions cut 6 bases from V and 7 bases from J, with 12 bases between. The CDR3 spans 12 residues. CDR3 nucleotide sequence: TGTGCCAGCAGCCCCGCCCCGGGTGAAGCTTTCTTT. Its translation is CASSPAPGEAFF.

This chain links TRBV24-1 with TRBJ2-5; the D gene is possibly TRBD2 (7 bases). The CDR3 covers 14 residues. The germline V gene encodes CDR1 KGHDR and CDR2 SFDVKD. V shed 6 bases and J shed 5 bases, with 15 bases lying between them. This chain's CDR3 is CATSQPTGGETQYF. The CDR3 DNA reads TGTGCCACCAGTCAACCAACGGGGGGCGAGACCCAGTACTTC.

The chain couples TRBV2 to TRBJ1-2, with D possibly TRBD1 on 6 matching bases. Trimming left V 4 bases short and J 1 base short, with 16 bases between. The CDR3 is 16 residues long. Germline CDR1 and CDR2: SNHLY and FYNNEI. As DNA, the CDR3 is TGTGCCAGCAGTGTTTTTCGGCAGGGGAATAACTATGGCTACACCTTC. It yields the protein CASSVFRQGNNYGYTF.

This clone was recorded once. V and J are TRBV7-9 and TRBJ2-5; D may be TRBD1 (6 bases). The germline V and J ends were trimmed by 1 base and 4 bases, with 13 bases remaining between them. This CDR3 comprises 15 residues. Germline lookup yields CDR1 SEHNR and CDR2 FQNEAQ (reference sequence). In DNA form, the CDR3 reads TGTGCCAGCAGCTTAGAAGGGGGATGGGGAGAGACCCAGTACTTC. It encodes CASSLEGGWGETQYF.

The gene calls are TRBV7-9 and TRBJ1-2; 8 bases align to TRBD1. There are 14 residues in the CDR3. Germline CDR1 SEHNR, CDR2 FQNEAQ (reference sequence). V trimming: 0 bases; J trimming: 8 bases; junction bases outside the gene matches: 5. Here the CDR3 reads CASSLAGQAHGYTF. The CDR3 region has the DNA TGTGCCAGCAGCTTAGCGGGACAGGCGCACGGCTACACCTTC.

The chain is built from TRBV5-1 and TRBJ1-1; D ambiguous. The V end lost 7 bases, the J end lost 1 base, and 11 bases lay between the germline ends. The germline CDR1 and CDR2 sequences are SGHRS and YFSETQ. The CDR3 has 13 residues. The CDR3 spells CASLSPGNTEAFF. The CDR3 DNA sequence: TGCGCCAGCTTAAGTCCAGGGAACACTGAAGCTTTCTTT. The whole variable domain, filled in from reference TRBV5-1 and TRBJ1-1, reads KAGVTQTPRYLIKTRGQQVTLSCSPISGHRSVSWYQQTPGQGLQFLFEYFSETQRNKGNFPGRFSGRQFSNSRSEMNVSTLELGDSALYLCASLSPGNTEAFFGQGTRLTVV.

V is TRBV7-9 and J is TRBJ1-1; D is perhaps TRBD1 (5 bases). The V end lost 5 bases, the J end lost 5 bases, and 15 bases lay between the germline ends. Looked up from germline, CDR1 is SEHNR and CDR2 is FQNEAQ (reference sequence). The CDR3 runs to 14 residues. The CDR3 loop is CASSRGLAWTEAFF. CDR3 DNA: TGTGCCAGCAGCCGGGGACTAGCTTGGACTGAAGCTTTCTTT.

This clone was recorded only once. The chain joins TRBV3-1 (or the pseudogene TRBV3-2) to TRBJ2-5, with 8 bases fitting TRBD2. V was clipped by 7 bases and J by 0 bases; unmatched bases: 10. The CDR3 extends over 16 amino acids. CDR1 LGHDT and CDR2 YNNKEL come from the germline V gene (reference sequence). CDR3 loop: CASKKRAGGNQETQYF. CDR3 in DNA: TGTGCCAGCAAGAAGAGGGCGGGAGGTAACCAAGAGACCCAGTACTTC.

V and J are TRBV7-2 and TRBJ1-1; D is unresolved. The CDR3 contains 14 residues. Trimming left V 1 base short and J 2 bases short, with 8 bases between. Germline V lookup: CDR1 SGHTA, CDR2 FQGNSA. The CDR3 here is CASSLVHGNTEAFF. CDR3 nucleotides: TGTGCCAGCAGCTTAGTGCACGGTAACACTGAAGCTTTCTTT.

This clone appeared a single time. The chain couples TRBV6-5 to TRBJ1-4; no reliable D call. Deletions cut 0 bases from V and 0 bases from J, with 5 bases between. The CDR3 has 15 amino acids. Per the germline V gene, CDR1 is MNHEY and CDR2 is SVGAGI. CDR3 sequence reads: CASSYSAATNEKLFF. The CDR3 DNA follows: TGTGCCAGCAGTTACTCGGCAGCAACTAATGAAAAACTGTTTTTT.

This chain links TRBV11-2 with TRBJ1-2; the D gene is possibly TRBD1 (6 bases). CDR1 is SGHAT, CDR2 FQNNGV, per germline. V was trimmed by 5 bases and J by 4 bases, leaving 20 bases between them. The CDR3 extends over 16 amino acids. For the CDR3, the DNA is TGTGCCAGCAGCGATGGGAGGGGGAGAAGATTCTATGGCTACACCTTC. It codes for CASSDGRGRRFYGYTF.

The chain employs TRBV9 and TRBJ2-7; 10 bases line up with TRBD2. There are 15 residues in the CDR3. V lost 3 bases to trimming and J lost 7 bases; unmatched junction nucleotides: 10. Germline lookup yields CDR1 SGDLS and CDR2 YYNGEE. The CDR3 here is CASSGPAGGPGEQYF. The CDR3 DNA sequence: TGTGCCAGCAGCGGACCAGCGGGAGGGCCTGGTGAGCAGTACTTC.

V gene TRBV5-1 combines with J gene TRBJ1-3, with TRBD1 as a possible D gene (6 bases). Deletions cut 4 bases from V and 2 bases from J, with 10 bases between. Germline V gene sequence: CDR1 SGHRS, CDR2 YFSETQ. The CDR3 has 14 amino acids. This CDR3 reads CASSPGETGNTIYF. CDR3 in DNA: TGCGCCAGCAGCCCAGGGGAAACTGGAAACACCATATATTTT.

The rearrangement links TRBV4-2 to TRBJ1-5, with D maybe TRBD1 (6 bases). V was clipped by 0 bases and J by 9 bases, with 15 bases between them. CDR1 is LGHNA and CDR2 is YNFKEQ in the germline V gene. This CDR3 region has 15 residues. CDR3 amino acids: CASSQEMGAPSPQHF. For the CDR3, the DNA is TGTGCCAGCAGCCAAGAGATGGGGGCCCCATCGCCCCAGCATTTT.

This sequence joins TRBV4-1 and TRBJ1-4; 11 bases are shared with TRBD1. The CDR3 totals 15 residues. V shed 3 bases, J shed 8 bases, and the junction held 5 bases outside the gene matches. The germline V gene has CDR1 MGHRA and CDR2 YSYEKL. The CDR3 DNA reads as TGCGCCAGCAGCCAGCCGGGACAGGGGGACGAAAAACTGTTTTTT. This gives the protein CASSQPGQGDEKLFF.

This clone was seen only once. The chain joins TRBV7-9 to TRBJ1-2; 8 bases fit TRBD1. The CDR3 has 14 amino acids. The germline V gene has CDR1 SEHNR and CDR2 FQNEAQ (reference sequence). V lost 4 bases, J lost 8 bases, and 9 bases stayed unmatched. CDR3 residues: CASSSGQGIGGYTF. CDR3 in DNA: TGTGCCAGCAGCTCAGGACAGGGAATTGGAGGCTACACCTTC.

The J gene is TRBJ2-3, the V gene TRBV7-8, with 9 bases matching TRBD2. This CDR3 region has 17 residues. Losses at the gene ends were 1 base for V and 8 bases for J; bases not matched to a gene: 13. CDR1 is SGHVS, CDR2 FQNEAQ, per germline. This CDR3 is CASSLVGWGGGAATQYF. The CDR3 DNA reads TGTGCCAGCAGCTTAGTAGGCTGGGGCGGGGGGGCCGCTACGCAGTATTTT.